Below are 21 T cell receptor beta chains sequenced from a single sample in a study of T-cell memory formation after mild COVID-19. TCRdb passed the 5' RACE reads through MiXCR, listing each CDR3 protein once. The top ten clones hold approximately 8.4% of a sample with fewer than 700,000 distinct CDR3 sequences, roughly a fifth of them seen once. The sequenced sample consisted of PBMCs or a T cell subset sorted from them (not recorded which). All receptors come from an adult woman who had mild COVID-19 (a few samples of this study predate the infection). Cell type and time point are not known.

This clonotype was observed a handful of times. The V gene is TRBV7-9, the J gene TRBJ1-1; no clear D gene. V lost 4 bases to trimming and J lost 1 base, with 7 bases between them. Germline CDR1 reads SEHNR; CDR2 reads FQNEAQ (reference sequence). This CDR3 has 13 residues. CDR3 amino acids: CASSYMENTEAFF. The DNA for the CDR3 is TGTGCCAGCAGCTACATGGAGAACACTGAAGCTTTCTTT.

The rearrangement links TRBV24-1 to TRBJ2-5; 11 bases map to TRBD2. After removal of 3 bases from V and 3 bases from J, the junction contained 8 bases not matched to a gene. CDR1 and CDR2 (germline): KGHDR, SFDVKD. The CDR3 totals 17 residues. The CDR3 spells CATSDRGLAEIKETQYF. The CDR3 nucleotides read TGTGCCACCAGTGATCGGGGACTAGCGGAGATAAAAGAGACCCAGTACTTC.

This clonotype has a handful of counts. The CDR3 bases are TGTGCCAGCAGCGTAGCCCGGGACTCCCTAACGCAGTATTTT. It specifies CASSVARDSLTQYF. The V call is TRBV9, the J call TRBJ2-3; possibly TRBD2 for D (6 bases). The CDR3 extends over 14 amino acids. V shed 0 bases and J shed 9 bases, with 14 bases lying between them. Germline loops: CDR1 SGDLS, CDR2 YYNGEE.

This clonotype was detected many times. The chain combines TRBV6-5 with TRBJ2-3, with D possibly TRBD2 on 6 matching bases. CDR1 and CDR2 (germline): MNHEY, SVGAGI. The CDR3 loop spans 17 amino acids. V was clipped by 0 bases and J by 0 bases, with 13 bases between them. The CDR3 loop reads CASSYSEVRGSTDTQYF. The CDR3 region has the DNA TGTGCCAGCAGTTACTCGGAGGTGCGGGGTAGCACAGATACGCAGTATTTT.

This clonotype appeared a few times. The V call is TRBV6-1, the J call TRBJ1-2; the D is unclear. The germline V gene has CDR1 MNHNS and CDR2 SASEGT. Trimming left V 3 bases short and J 1 base short, with 15 bases between. This CDR3 comprises 16 residues. As DNA, the CDR3 is TGTGCCAGCAGTGATAGGATGGGCAAAAGTAACTATGGCTACACCTTC. It encodes CASSDRMGKSNYGYTF.

The chain uses TRBV2 and TRBJ1-4; weak D call: TRBD1 (6 bases). The germline gives CDR1 SNHLY, CDR2 FYNNEI. The CDR3 has 12 residues. V lost 8 bases and J lost 2, with 6 bases in between. CDR3 coding DNA: TGTGCCAGCCAGGGGACTAATGAAAAACTGTTTTTT. Encoded protein: CASQGTNEKLFF.

The chain is built from TRBV24-1 and TRBJ2-6; D call uncertain. V lost 8 bases to trimming and J lost 0 bases, with 7 bases between them. Germline CDR1 KGHDR, CDR2 SFDVKD. This CDR3 spans 14 amino acids. CDR3 protein: CATKIGSGANVLTF. The CDR3 region has the DNA TGTGCCACCAAGATCGGCTCTGGGGCCAACGTCCTGACTTTC.

This chain joins TRBV6-2 or TRBV6-3 and TRBJ1-3; D remains unclear. V dropped 5 bases and J dropped 0 bases, with 11 bases sitting between them. CDR3 size: 15 residues. Germline V gene lookup returns CDR1 MNHEY and CDR2 SVGEGT. CDR3 DNA: TGTGCCAGCAGTGTGAGTGGGGACTCTGGAAACACCATATATTTT. This gives the protein CASSVSGDSGNTIYF.

This clonotype was counted a few times. This chain uses TRBV6-5 with TRBJ2-7; no reliable D call. Germline CDR1 and CDR2: MNHEY and SVGAGI. Between the trimmed V and J ends, which lost 0 bases and 2 bases, there was a span of 11 bases. This CDR3 is 15 amino acids long. The CDR3: CASSYSGRLTYEQYF. CDR3 nucleotides: TGTGCCAGCAGTTACTCTGGTCGGCTGACCTACGAGCAGTACTTC.

The genes are TRBV7-9 and TRBJ2-3; TRBD2 aligns across 12 bases. CDR3 length equals 18 residues. Per the germline V gene, CDR1 is SEHNR and CDR2 is FQNEAQ (reference sequence). V shed 5 bases, J shed 4 bases, and the junction held 13 bases outside the gene matches. CDR3 loop: CASSLRTSGNLGPDTQYF. The CDR3 region has the DNA TGTGCCAGCAGCCTGCGGACTAGCGGGAACCTGGGGCCAGATACGCAGTATTTT.

The CDR3 is CASSEEGTTPGTQYF. The CDR3 DNA reads TGTGCCAGCAGTGAAGAAGGGACTACCCCAGGGACGCAGTATTTT. The chain recombines TRBV2 with TRBJ2-3, with 7 bases fitting TRBD2. V shed 1 base and J 9 bases; nucleotides not matched to a gene: 10. CDR1 is SNHLY and CDR2 is FYNNEI in the germline V gene. This CDR3 contains 15 residues.

This rearrangement joins TRBV27 to TRBJ2-7, with D unresolved. Germline values: CDR1 MNHEY, CDR2 SMNVEV (reference sequence). The CDR3 loop spans 14 amino acids. Trimming shortened V by 3 bases and J by 6 bases, and 15 bases separated the two germline ends. The CDR3 is CASSFGQPAAEQYF. In DNA form, the CDR3 reads TGTGCCAGCAGTTTTGGCCAGCCCGCTGCCGAGCAGTACTTC.

The J gene is TRBJ2-5, the V gene TRBV3-1; possible D gene TRBD1, 5 bases. The CDR3 covers 13 residues. Germline CDR1 LGHDT, CDR2 YNNKEL (reference sequence). V was trimmed by 4 bases and J by 6 bases, leaving 12 bases between them. For the CDR3, the DNA is TGTGCCAGCAGCCTAGGGCAGGGCCAGACCCAGTACTTC. Its translation: CASSLGQGQTQYF.

In this sample, this clonotype turned up a few times. The CDR3 loop reads CASSDDKSSYEQYF. CDR3 DNA sequence: TGCGCCAGCAGCGACGACAAGAGCTCCTACGAGCAGTACTTC. The chain employs TRBV4-3 and TRBJ2-7; D is undetermined. CDR3 length: 14 amino acids. The germline V and J ends were trimmed by 5 bases and 0 bases, with 11 bases remaining between them. Germline assignment: CDR1 LGHNA and CDR2 YSLEER.

This chain links TRBV27 with TRBJ2-7, with D perhaps matching TRBD1 (6 bases). V lost 0 bases and J 4 bases, leaving 22 bases between the germline ends. The CDR3 runs 18 residues. The germline gives CDR1 MNHEY, CDR2 SMNVEV (reference sequence). The CDR3 protein is CASSLSWAVGAPLYEQYF. The CDR3 DNA is TGTGCCAGCAGTTTATCTTGGGCAGTGGGGGCCCCCTTATACGAGCAGTACTTC.

The chain joins TRBV13 to TRBJ2-1; 8 positions match TRBD2. The CDR3 contains 19 residues. Germline V lookup: CDR1 PRHDT, CDR2 FYEKMQ (reference sequence). The V gene end was trimmed by 4 bases and the J gene end by 7 bases; junction bases not matched to a gene: 21. This chain's CDR3 is CASSSKPIRGAGGPNEQFF. The CDR3 DNA reads TGTGCCAGCAGCTCTAAACCTATTAGAGGTGCGGGGGGCCCGAATGAGCAGTTCTTC.

In its sample, this clonotype was seen a few times. V gene TRBV29-1 combines with J gene TRBJ1-1; 7 bases are a match to TRBD1. Looked up from germline, CDR1 is SQVTM and CDR2 is ANQGSEA. The CDR3 is 10 residues long. With 4 bases clipped from V and 8 bases from J, the junction kept 1 base outside the gene matches. The CDR3 reads CSVGDREAFF. CDR3 DNA sequence: TGCAGCGTTGGGGACAGAGAAGCTTTCTTT.

The rearrangement links TRBV5-1 to TRBJ2-1, with D tentatively TRBD2 (7 bases). Trimming took 2 bases from V and 7 from J, leaving 19 bases between them. The CDR3 has 16 residues. Germline loops: CDR1 SGHRS, CDR2 YFSETQ. The CDR3 sequence: CASSLQRGGGGNEQFF. CDR3 sequence (DNA): TGCGCCAGCAGCTTACAGAGGGGGGGCGGTGGTAATGAGCAGTTCTTC.

V usage is TRBV9 and J usage is TRBJ2-1, with 11 bases identical to TRBD2. Germline V gives CDR1 SGDLS, CDR2 YYNGEE. V lost 3 bases to trimming and J lost 3 bases; unmatched junction nucleotides: 5. The CDR3 loop spans 16 amino acids. DNA of the CDR3: TGTGCCAGCAGCGCCCAACTAGCGGGGGTCTACAATGAGCAGTTCTTC. This translates into CASSAQLAGVYNEQFF.

The chain uses TRBV19 and TRBJ1-1; a weak D match, TRBD1 (5 bases). The CDR3 spans 15 residues. Trimming removed 5 bases at V and 5 bases at J, with 18 bases between. The germline gives CDR1 LNHDA, CDR2 SQIVND (reference sequence). The CDR3 nucleotides are TGTGCCAGTAGTCCTCGACAAGGGGAGAAAACTGAAGCTTTCTTT. Protein product: CASSPRQGEKTEAFF. Filled out from reference TRBV19 and TRBJ1-1, the complete variable domain reads DGGITQSPKYLFRKEGQNVTLSCEQNLNHDAMYWYRQDPGQGLRLIYYSQIVNDFQKGDIAEGYSVSREKKESFPLTVTSAQKNPTAFYLCASSPRQGEKTEAFFGQGTRLTVV.

This clonotype was seen only a few times. This chain connects TRBV5-1 to TRBJ2-7, with 8 bases that match TRBD2. The CDR3 contains 14 residues. Losses at the gene ends were 2 bases for V and 3 bases for J; bases not matched to a gene: 4. CDR1 and CDR2 from the germline V gene are SGHRS and YFSETQ. The CDR3 here is CASSLSGSYYEQYF. As DNA, the CDR3 is TGCGCCAGCAGCTTAAGCGGGAGTTACTACGAGCAGTACTTC.